This TCR beta chain appears in the sequencing data of a study of cytomegalovirus exposure and HLA in healthy donors. The V end was cut by 7 bases, the J end by 5 bases, with 14 bases between. The CDR3 totals 13 residues. In germline, CDR1 is MNHNS, CDR2 SASEGT. A remark on this clone: What it recognizes is unknown.

Regarding the study as a whole: It was reported in a later analysis that an Asian-associated ancestry cluster showed fewer N-insertions than the 666-donor mean. Sequencing probably produced one cluster of sequence variants that were highly shared. The study put 150 or so TCR beta chains on its list as cytomegalovirus-associated.

PCR amplification relied on 60 Vbeta primers (plus 13 Jbeta primers). Assay: immunoSEQ multiplex PCR; the TCRdb copy retains only in-frame clones and omits some. In total, the table holds 85,000 to 90,000 clones. The sample comprised PBMCs. The V and J genes are TRBV6-1 and TRBJ1-2; D is ambiguous. The source is a man between 45 and 60 years old in good health and CMV-seropositive. The CDR3 sequence: CASTNPGGYGYTF. As DNA, the CDR3 is TGTGCCAGCACCAACCCCGGAGGGTATGGCTACACCTTC.